Listed below are T cell receptor beta chains from one sample, sequenced in a study of prognosis after radiotherapy for stage I lung cancer. TCRdb re-analysed the multiplex PCR reads in MiXCR, keeping a single row per CDR3 protein. Of fewer than 40,000 distinct CDR3 sequences in the sample, around 30% were seen once. The source was PBMCs, collected before or after stereotactic body radiation therapy (not recorded which). The receptors were sampled from a donor of 50 years or more with non-small cell lung cancer. CDR3s include the opening cysteine and the closing phenylalanine or tryptophan. A D gene is named only where the DNA matches it firmly. Not every row has a clone size; where given, it reads once, few, many or a size class.

>TRBV6-2/TRBV6-3|TRBJ1-2|TRBD1|many
TGTGCCAGCAGTTCGGGACAGAATCTTTATGGCTACACCTTC
CASSSGQNLYGYTF
>TRBV6-2/TRBV6-3|TRBJ2-5|TRBD1|many
TGTGCCAGCGCTTCCCACACAGGGGGCCGCGAGACCCAGTACTTC
CASASHTGGRETQYF
>TRBV19|TRBJ1-3|NA|many
TGTGCCAGTTCTCCGGGGAGCTCTGGAAACACCATATATTTT
CASSPGSSGNTIYF
>TRBV6-1|TRBJ1-1|NA|many
TGTGCCAGCACCTTCCTGGGGGGCACTGAAGCTTTCTTT
CASTFLGGTEAFF
>TRBV3-1|TRBJ1-5|NA|many
TGTGCCAGCAGCCAAGGGGATATGGGGCAGGGGCTCAATCAGCCCCAGCATTTT
CASSQGDMGQGLNQPQHF
>TRBV5-1|TRBJ2-1|NA|many
TGCGCCAGCAGCTTGGAGCTAGCTAGGAGCTATGAGCAGTTCTTC
CASSLELARSYEQFF
>TRBV18|TRBJ1-4|NA|many
TGTGCCAGCTCACAGGGCACGATAAATGAAAAACTGTTTTTT
CASSQGTINEKLFF
>TRBV7-2|TRBJ2-3|NA|many
TGTGCCAGCACGGTTCCGGGGGGCTTAGATACGCAGTATTTT
CASTVPGGLDTQYF
>TRBV6-1|TRBJ2-3|NA|many
TGTGCCAGCAGTGAAGGGTCCGGGGGTAGTACAGATACGCAGTATTTT
CASSEGSGGSTDTQYF
>TRBV7-9|TRBJ1-2|TRBD1|many
TGTGCCAGCAGCAAATCCGGGACAGATGGCTACACCTTC
CASSKSGTDGYTF
>TRBV7-9|TRBJ2-1|TRBD1|many
TGTGCCAGCAGCTCCTACAGGGGGCGAGGGGATGAGCAGTTCTTC
CASSSYRGRGDEQFF
>TRBV12-3/TRBV12-4|TRBJ2-7|NA|NA
TGTGCCAGCAGCCTTTCGGTGGTCCACGAGCAGTACTTC
CASSLSVVHEQYF
>TRBV24-1|TRBJ1-2|NA|few
TGTGCCACCGGGGCCTTAGGAATCTATGGCTACACCTTC
CATGALGIYGYTF
>TRBV28|TRBJ2-7|NA|many
TGTGCCAGCAGTTTATTCCGCTACGAGCAGTACTTC
CASSLFRYEQYF
>TRBV6-2/TRBV6-3|TRBJ1-6|TRBD1|medium-sized
TGTGCCAGCAGTTGGCCGACAGGGCAAGCACCCCTCCACTTT
CASSWPTGQAPLHF
>TRBV6-1|TRBJ2-5|NA|many
TGTGCCAGCAGCCTAATCGGAGAGACCCAGTACTTC
CASSLIGETQYF
>TRBV4-1|TRBJ2-5|TRBD1|many
TGCGCCAGCAGCCTACGCAGGGGGCAAGAGACCCAGTACTTC
CASSLRRGQETQYF
>TRBV20-1|TRBJ2-7|NA|NA
TGCAGTGCTGAACCCCCCAGGGCCTACGAGCAGTACTTC
CSAEPPRAYEQYF
>TRBV12-3/TRBV12-4|TRBJ1-1|NA|many
TGTGCCAGCAGAGAACAGGGAACGAACACTGAAGCTTTCTTT
CASREQGTNTEAFF
>TRBV15|TRBJ1-2|NA|many
TGTGCCACCAGCAGAGATCGGCGGGGAGTGGATGGCTACACCTTC
CATSRDRRGVDGYTF
>TRBV9|TRBJ2-7|NA|many
TGTGCCAGCAGCGTCCTACACCCGGGCTACGAGCAGTACTTC
CASSVLHPGYEQYF
>TRBV19|TRBJ2-5|TRBD1|many
TGTGCCAGTAGTTCGGGACAGGAAGAGACCCAGTACTTC
CASSSGQEETQYF
>TRBV10-2|TRBJ2-5|NA|many
TGCGCCAGCAGTGAACAGGGACCCCAAGAGACCCAGTACTTC
CASSEQGPQETQYF
>TRBV20-1|TRBJ2-1|TRBD1|many
TGCAGTGCTAGATCGCAGGGGGCCTACAATGAGCAGTTCTTC
CSARSQGAYNEQFF
>TRBV5-6|TRBJ2-2|NA|NA
TGTGCCAGCAGAACCGGGACAAGCACCTGGGAGCTGTTTTTT
CASRTGTSTWELFF
>TRBV30|TRBJ2-7|TRBD1|once
TGTGCCTCGAGTCGGACAGGGTGCATGTACGAGCAGTACTTC
CASSRTGCMYEQYF
>TRBV20-1|TRBJ1-2|NA|many
TGCAGTGCTAGAGAGGCGGCCGGAGGACCTAACTATGGCTACACCTTC
CSAREAAGGPNYGYTF
>TRBV30|TRBJ2-5|TRBD2|many
TGTGCCTGGAGACGAGCGGGGGCTAGTGGAGAGACCCAGTACTTC
CAWRRAGASGETQYF
>TRBV2|TRBJ1-2|NA|many
TGTGCCAGCAGTGCTGACAATATTGATGGCTACACCTTC
CASSADNIDGYTF
>TRBV20-1|TRBJ2-5|NA|many
TGCAGTGCTGGCAGGGGAAGGGAGACCCAGTACTTC
CSAGRGRETQYF
>TRBV5-4|TRBJ2-7|NA|NA
TGTGCCAGCAGCTTGGCCCCCGGCCAGTGGGGCTACGAGCAGTACTTC
CASSLAPGQWGYEQYF
>TRBV14|TRBJ2-1|NA|once
TGTGCCAGCAGCGAGGTCAGGGTTATTGAGGGCAATGAGCAGTTCTTC
CASSEVRVIEGNEQFF
>TRBV7-9|TRBJ2-3|NA|many
TGTGCCAGCAGCTCATCAGCCACAGATACGCAGTATTTT
CASSSSATDTQYF
>TRBV11-2|TRBJ1-6|NA|NA
TGTGCCAGCAGCTTGCAGGTGGCTCATAGGGTTTATTCACCCCTCCACTTT
CASSLQVAHRVYSPLHF
>TRBV6-4|TRBJ2-1|NA|NA
TGTGCCAGCAGCACCCTGAGGTCTGGGGATGAGCAGCTCTTC
CASSTLRSGDEQLF
>TRBV28|TRBJ2-3|TRBD2|once
TGTGCCAGCAGTTGGGTCCGGGGAGCGGGGGCTAGCACAGATACGCAGTATTTT
CASSWVRGAGASTDTQYF
>TRBV11-3|TRBJ1-1|NA|NA
TGTGCCAGCAGCTTTGGAGATAACACTGAAGCTTTCTTT
CASSFGDNTEAFF
>TRBV7-8|TRBJ2-5|NA|NA
TGTGCCAGCAGCTTAGCCCAAGCCGTGGAGACCCAGTACTTC
CASSLAQAVETQYF
>TRBV16|TRBJ1-2|NA|many
TGTGCCAGCAGCGAGAGGGGAGGAAATTATGGCTACACCTTC
CASSERGGNYGYTF
>TRBV20-1|TRBJ1-5|NA|NA
TGCAGTGCTAGAACCCCAGAGGGGCAGGGTCAGCCCCAGCATTTT
CSARTPEGQGQPQHF